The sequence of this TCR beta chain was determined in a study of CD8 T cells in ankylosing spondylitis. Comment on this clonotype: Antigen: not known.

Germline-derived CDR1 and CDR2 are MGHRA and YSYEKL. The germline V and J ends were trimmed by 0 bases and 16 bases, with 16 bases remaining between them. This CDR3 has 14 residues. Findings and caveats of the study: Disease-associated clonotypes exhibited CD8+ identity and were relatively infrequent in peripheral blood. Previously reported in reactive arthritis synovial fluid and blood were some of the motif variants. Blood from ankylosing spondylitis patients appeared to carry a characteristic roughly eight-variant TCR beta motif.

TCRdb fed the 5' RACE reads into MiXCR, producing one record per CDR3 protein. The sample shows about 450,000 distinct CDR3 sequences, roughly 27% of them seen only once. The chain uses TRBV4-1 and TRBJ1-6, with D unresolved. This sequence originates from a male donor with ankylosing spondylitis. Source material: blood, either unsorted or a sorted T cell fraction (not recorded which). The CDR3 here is CASSQDGGGTALHF. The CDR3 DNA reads TGCGCCAGCAGCCAAGACGGAGGTGGAACAGCTCTCCACTTT.